This T cell receptor beta chain was identified in a study of human T cells and chemical hapten exposure (dated by TCRdb to the early 2020s). Some background on the complete study: For sensitization, 2% DPC in acetone was applied to a roughly 2 cm by roughly 2 cm area of upper inner arm skin. Weekly therapeutic DPC doses were additionally applied to the scalp of patients throughout the roughly 23-week study period. Patch testing was performed on the upper back with Finn chambers containing 0.01% DPC, and the patch tests were scored after 6 days according to International Contact Dermatitis Research Group standards. The mostly female patient cohort included alopecia areata with under or over 50% scalp involvement, alopecia totalis and alopecia universalis. Libraries were pooled for sequencing, and variation in per-sample TCR yields was attributed mainly to small differences in library volumes within the pool. Peripheral blood TCR repertoire changes were tracked in vivo in alopecia patients during primary and secondary sensitization to the hapten diphenylcyclopropenone (DPC). Blood was sampled from patients pre-sensitization (week 0) and at 2, 6 and about 24 weeks after DPC sensitization. For TCR sequencing, blood came from 25 to 30 alopecia patients at anywhere from one to four time points (pre-sensitization, 2, 6 and 24 weeks).

This sample's time point label indicates: patch test 1, 2 weeks after DPC sensitization. According to the study, the label for this sample's treatment or condition signals: therapeutic diphenylcyclopropenone sensitization with weekly scalp DPC. At each patch-test visit, blood was drawn before the patch test was applied. Patients were eligible if aged 18 to 70, diagnosed with alopecia and judged suitable for DPC therapy, and pregnant patients were excluded. Total RNA was extracted from unfractionated whole blood collected in Tempus Blood RNA tubes. General conclusions and limits of the study: The number of PT1 expanded TCRs positively correlated with patch test score, significant at thresholds 8, 16 and 32 but not 4. Compared with pre-sensitization or healthy control sets, expanded TCRs formed significantly more large CDR3 similarity clusters, which is consistent with antigen-driven responses. Repeated subsampling changed both the strength of the expansion versus patch-test correlation and the threshold at which that correlation became significant. DPC sensitization did not change the number of TCRs with a frequency above 1 in 1000, and there was no evidence of changes in global repertoire structure. Because every patient had alopecia, a presumed autoimmune disease, the patients' immune response might differ from that of healthy individuals.

The CDR3 contains 15 residues, cysteine and phenylalanine counted. CDR3 DNA is the only sequence kept; it has 45 bases, read in frame from the first base. V and J are trimmed by 3 bases and 5 bases, and the gene matches miss 7 bases of the junction. The germline V gene yields SGDLS for CDR1 and YYNGEE for CDR2. Libraries were built with RACE. TCRdb records NextSeq 500 as the sequencer. During library preparation, unique molecular identifiers were attached to individual cDNA molecules so that TCRs could be counted quantitatively and reproducibly. Each blood RNA sample was used to sequence both TCR alpha and TCR beta chains. As for the authors' bioinformatics: The median number of TCRs per sample was approximately 93,000, ranging from about 20,000 to 690,600. V, J and CDR3 annotation of the TCR reads was carried out using the Decombinator software suite. For the PS versus PT1 abundance plots, all samples were subsampled to the same number of TCRs (28,000). Expanded TCRs were defined as absent before sensitization and observed at least eight times at the 2-week time point. TCRdb applied fastp at Q25 and MiXCR to the public reads, then kept only in-frame beta chains. CDR3 protein duplicates are merged, each entry listing the most common genes and DNA. TCRdb's processing, not the authors' own work, is the source of the V and J calls. The sample table lists roughly 80,000 distinct CDR3 sequences, around 10% of them with a count of one. The top ten clonotypes cover about 4.2% of the sample.

A note on this clonotype: The clone's antigen remains unknown. The input lacks base qualities; no much larger clone sits a single base away.

Here the sequenced sample was whole blood, taken in connection with sensitization to the hapten diphenylcyclopropenone (DPC). The origin of this receptor is a woman between 45 and 60 years old with alopecia areata. Some clones in this sample may be carry-over from other donors' samples. The rearranged segments are TRBV9 and TRBJ2-2; 7 central nucleotides agree with TRBD1. The CDR3 has the sequence CASSGPQGRTGELFF. The nucleotide sequence is given as TGTGCCAGCAGCGGTCCACAGGGGCGGACCGGGGAGCTGTTTTTT.